These T cell receptor beta chains were read from a single sample in a study of CD8 T cells in ankylosing spondylitis. TCRdb re-analysed the 5' RACE reads in MiXCR, keeping a single row per CDR3 protein. The sample has approximately 60,000 distinct CDR3 sequences, 6% to 8% seen once. Input material: synovial fluid, either unsorted or a sorted T cell fraction (not recorded which). These receptors were obtained from a male donor with ankylosing spondylitis. The CDR3 runs from the conserved cysteine through the conserved F or W. Each record gives: CDR3 protein, J gene, clone size, V gene, D gene. The D gene is left open where the match is weak. Not all rows give a size; the values are once, few, many and, for expanded clones, a class.

CSTSGLAGVRTGELFF,TRBJ2-2,NA,TRBV20-1,NA
CASSKAMAQTGGLFF,TRBJ1-4,few,TRBV11-2,NA
CASTLLRANEQFF,TRBJ2-1,many,TRBV7-2,NA
CASENRFSGNTIYF,TRBJ1-3,many,TRBV28,NA
CASSYDGRGELFF,TRBJ2-2,NA,TRBV28,TRBD2
CSVAEGAEAFF,TRBJ1-1,many,TRBV29-1,NA
CASSLGGQAPLGDEQFF,TRBJ2-1,few,TRBV11-3,NA
CATSRGDRSNTGELFF,TRBJ2-2,many,TRBV15,NA
CASSARQGSGANVLTF,TRBJ2-6,many,TRBV25-1,TRBD1
CASSPPRDRGPNSPLHF,TRBJ1-6,NA,TRBV28,TRBD1
CASSRQPNQPQHF,TRBJ1-5,many,TRBV7-3,NA
CASSWGGGQPQHF,TRBJ1-5,NA,TRBV2,NA
CASSLGLSNTEAFF,TRBJ1-1,many,TRBV5-1,NA
CASSLRGYPAGREETQYF,TRBJ2-5,few,TRBV5-8,NA
CASERIFDTGELFF,TRBJ2-2,NA,TRBV5-1,NA
CASSLVPGVGKYEQYF,TRBJ2-7,many,TRBV11-3,NA
CASSGAFTDQPQHF,TRBJ1-5,NA,TRBV2,NA
CASSYGTGVSPLHF,TRBJ1-6,many,TRBV6-2/TRBV6-3,TRBD1
CASRSPRGQYEQYF,TRBJ2-7,NA,TRBV2,TRBD1
CASSPTGINTGELFF,TRBJ2-2,NA,TRBV7-3,TRBD1
CASSQYEQFF,TRBJ2-1,many,TRBV16,NA
CSARDSSLAAFF,TRBJ1-1,many,TRBV20-1,TRBD1
CAISEAGIAYQPQHF,TRBJ1-5,NA,TRBV10-3,NA
CASSPPASLTYEQYF,TRBJ2-7,many,TRBV18,NA
CSALPGRVGQPQHF,TRBJ1-5,many,TRBV20-1,NA
CASSLELAGGPTGELFF,TRBJ2-2,many,TRBV7-6,TRBD2
CSKLAGGPRDEQFF,TRBJ2-1,many,TRBV29-1,TRBD2
CASSPGQAANTGELFF,TRBJ2-2,many,TRBV18,NA
CASSPMQGNGEQYF,TRBJ2-7,many,TRBV18,NA
CSVEAPGARTEAFF,TRBJ1-1,many,TRBV29-1,NA
CASSAVPGQGAGGYTF,TRBJ1-2,few,TRBV7-8,TRBD1
CSADPPLGTDTQYF,TRBJ2-3,few,TRBV20-1,NA
CASSSDSIYGYTF,TRBJ1-2,many,TRBV7-2,NA
CASSPRTSAMTQYF,TRBJ2-3,medium-sized,TRBV7-2,TRBD2
CSAIHRGYEQYF,TRBJ2-7,many,TRBV20-1,TRBD1
CASSFAGATTSKYF,TRBJ2-7,few,TRBV5-4,TRBD2
CASSVTGGGMNTEAFF,TRBJ1-1,many,TRBV11-1,TRBD1
CASSDPVRGEQYF,TRBJ2-7,NA,TRBV10-1,NA
CASSGGNLDNEQFF,TRBJ2-1,many,TRBV6-1,NA
CASSSTTSGSYNEQFF,TRBJ2-1,many,TRBV4-1,TRBD2
CASSQIYGSLYNEQFF,TRBJ2-1,NA,TRBV14,NA
CASSRKRQGEKLFF,TRBJ1-4,NA,TRBV4-2,NA
CASRTHHSGNQETQYF,TRBJ2-5,many,TRBV6-1,NA
CASRLSSRNTGELFF,TRBJ2-2,many,TRBV19,NA
CSAPPDRGLSDTQYF,TRBJ2-3,few,TRBV20-1,TRBD1